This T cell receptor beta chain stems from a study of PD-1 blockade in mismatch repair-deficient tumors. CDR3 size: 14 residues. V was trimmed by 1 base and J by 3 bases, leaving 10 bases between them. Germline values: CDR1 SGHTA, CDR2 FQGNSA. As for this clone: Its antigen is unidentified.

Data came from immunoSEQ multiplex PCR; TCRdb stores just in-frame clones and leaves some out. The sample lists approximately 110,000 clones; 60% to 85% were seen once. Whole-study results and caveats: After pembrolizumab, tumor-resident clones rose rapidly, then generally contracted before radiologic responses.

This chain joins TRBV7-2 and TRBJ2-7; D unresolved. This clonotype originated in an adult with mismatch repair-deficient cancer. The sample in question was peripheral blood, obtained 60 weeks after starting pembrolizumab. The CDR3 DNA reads TGTGCCAGCAGCTTAGGGATGGGCCTCTACGAGCAGTACTTC. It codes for CASSLGMGLYEQYF.